This T cell receptor beta chain was recorded in a study of T cells in Graves' hyperthyroidism and ophthalmopathy (dated by TCRdb to between 2018 and 2021). With respect to the entire study: Peripheral blood was sampled at the time of initial diagnosis, prior to any treatment. TCR Vbeta CDR3 sequencing of 135 peripheral blood samples (43 ophthalmopathy, 75 or so hyperthyroidism and roughly 17 progressor patients) is reported in the paper. For training and testing, the 100 patients in the discovery cohort were randomly divided in a 7:3 ratio. An independent validation cohort of about 20 hyperthyroidism patients and 17 patients who later progressed to ophthalmopathy tested prospective prediction of ophthalmopathy. A discovery cohort of about a hundred patients, roughly 45 with Graves' ophthalmopathy and more than 55 with stable Graves' hyperthyroidism, was used to find distinguishing TCR V-J signatures. After sampling, hyperthyroidism patients received methimazole starting at 30 mg daily, and ophthalmopathy patients received high-dose intravenous methylprednisolone. In addition, the study compared T-cell repertoires in thyroid tissue and in blood from roughly 6 Graves' hyperthyroidism patients. General findings and caveats noted by the study authors: A 13 V-J signature model separated ophthalmopathy from stable hyperthyroidism, with 87.88% sensitivity and 81.08% specificity in cross-validation and 80%/75% in testing. Most expanded thyroid clonotypes (frequency above 0.001) were also detected in blood, suggesting blood repertoires may reflect thyroid immune responses. In validation, the model predicted progression to ophthalmopathy with roughly 70% sensitivity and less than 80% specificity, a median of around 6.6 months before onset. No statistical method was used to set the sample size in advance, and investigators knew the group allocation.

Stable Graves' hyperthyroidism was defined as the absence of progression to ophthalmopathy over 18 months of follow-up. Hyperthyroidism patients were newly diagnosed, with disease duration under 2 months, and aged 18 to 65 years. Any patient with an uncontrolled infection, another autoimmune disease, pregnancy or lactation was excluded. Diagnoses relied on clinical symptoms, serum thyroxine and TRAb, thyroid ultrasound and orbital computed tomography. PBMCs were separated from roughly 10 ml of fresh peripheral blood using Ficoll-Paque density gradient centrifugation. Trizol reagent was used to extract total RNA, and RNA quality was then checked on an Agilent 2100 Bioanalyzer. The TCR beta CDR3 regions were amplified from the RNA transcripts. A first-round RT-PCR of the TCR CDR3 used the HTBI primer set with the Qiagen OneStep RT-PCR kit. Libraries were constructed in a second round of multiplex PCR, after which size selection and purification were carried out. Sequencing of the libraries was done on an Illumina HiSeq2000 using paired-end 100 bp reads. The published analysis was carried out like this. SOAPnuke was used to process the raw data, throwing out any read that contained adapters or uncalled bases, had a mean Phred below 15, or lacked an exact constant-primer or identifier match. COPE v1.2.5 was used to merge high-quality paired reads, and clonotypes were defined as unique nucleotide sequences. MiTCR v1.1 was used to align the clonotypes against IMGT TRBV, TRBD and TRBJ reference segments. The analysis was restricted to V-J combinations with a frequency above 0.0001, which together covered around 99% of the repertoires. The TCS score was defined as F50 (clonal expansion) divided by E x V (chaos), with BLOSUM62-based TCRdist calculated between CDR3 peptides within each V-J. Welch's t-statistics and random forest reduced some 510 V-J features to 13, which were used in a naive Bayes classifier (R e1071). TCRdb reprocessed the public reads (quality trimming at Q25 with fastp, clone calling with MiXCR) and kept in-frame beta chains. Every distinct CDR3 protein forms one entry, paired with its most common genes and DNA. The V and J calls and clone size come from TCRdb's table, not from the authors' own analysis. The sample data list some 690,000 distinct CDR3 sequences, and roughly a sixth of these were observed just once. Roughly 16% of the sample comes from the top ten.

This clonotype turned up a few times. Its binding antigen is unknown. No base qualities exist here, and no much larger clone lies one base off it. From the cysteine up to the phenylalanine, the CDR3 has a length of 16 residues. Just CDR3 DNA is preserved here, 48 bases in frame from base 1. CDR1 is given as SGHVS and CDR2 as FQNEAQ, both from the germline V gene. Unmatched junction bases come to 4, with V trimmed by 3 bases and J by 3 bases. Recombination linked TRBV7-8 to TRBJ2-3; the junction holds 12 bases that match TRBD2. This TCR was recovered from a man aged 50 to 59 with Graves' hyperthyroidism. The sample comprised blood. This receptor carries the CDR3 CASSFRTSGTTDTQYF. The nucleotides read TGTGCCAGCAGCTTCCGGACTAGCGGGACAACAGATACGCAGTATTTT.